The clone carrying this TCR beta chain was seen repeatedly, ten times or more. Its antigen is still unknown. Subjects with ophthalmopathy showed a Clinical Activity Score no lower than 3, a NOSPECS grade no lower than 4, and a duration shorter than 3 months. Approximately 9.3 ml of fresh peripheral blood supplied the PBMCs. CDR1 is ENHRY and CDR2 is SYGVKD in the germline V gene. V lost 5 bases and J lost 7, with 11 bases in between. This CDR3 is 12 amino acids long. This specimen comes from a study of T cells in Graves' hyperthyroidism and ophthalmopathy. Amplified regions were TCR beta CDR3 sequences from RNA transcripts. The TCR CDR3 was amplified in a first-round RT-PCR using the HTBI primer set. TCRdb used MiXCR to reprocess the multiplex PCR reads, holding one entry per CDR3 protein. The table has 300,000 to 450,000 distinct CDR3 sequences, more than 12% seen once. General study findings and limits: The model foresaw ophthalmopathy a median around 6.8 months prior to onset.

The chain is built from TRBV10-3 and TRBJ1-1; no clear D. The source material was blood. This TCR was recovered from a woman aged 25 to 39 with Graves' ophthalmopathy. The CDR3 coding sequence is TGTGCCATCAGTCATCCGAACGGTGAAGCTTTCTTT. Translating gives CAISHPNGEAFF.